This T cell receptor beta chain was captured in a study of OX40 agonist ivuxolimab in advanced cancers. Study results and limitations: Doses of 0.1 to 3.0 mg/kg were accompanied by clonal expansion of CD4+ and CD8+ blood T cells by week 6.

Clones were sequenced by immunoSEQ multiplex PCR, and TCRdb holds only the in-frame ones, with some missing. The data contain tens of thousands of clones, roughly four fifths of them singletons. In the case of this clone: Its specificity is not known.

V lost 5 bases, J lost 9 bases, and 14 bases lay in between. The V gene's germline CDR1 is SNHLY and CDR2 FYNNEI. This CDR3 is built from 13 residues. The sample consisted of CD4+ or CD8+ T cells sorted from blood, taken in a trial of the OX40 agonist ivuxolimab. This receptor was obtained from an adult with an advanced solid tumor such as melanoma, head and neck, liver or kidney cancer. The chain carries TRBV2 and TRBJ1-5; a possible D gene is TRBD1 (6 bases). CDR3 sequence reads: CASSSDSRGPQHF. CDR3 DNA sequence: TGTGCCAGCAGTTCTGACTCCAGGGGGCCCCAGCATTTT.